This TCR beta chain was profiled in a study of cytomegalovirus exposure and HLA in healthy donors. Findings and caveats of the study: Presence/absence analyses took donor sequencing depth as roughly uniform.

PCR amplification relied on 60 Vbeta primers (plus 13 Jbeta primers). Sequencing was performed with immunoSEQ multiplex PCR; in TCRdb, only in-frame clones are kept and a portion is missing. The table shows roughly 120,000 clones, with over 80% occurring only once. The V end lost 6 bases, the J end lost 4 bases, and 17 bases lay between the germline ends. Germline V gene data show CDR1 as SNHLY and CDR2 as FYNNEI. CDR3 length: 15 amino acids. This clone was counted only a few times. What it recognizes is unknown. The sequenced sample was PBMCs. This TCR was recovered from a man in his fifties or sixties in good health and CMV-seronegative. This chain uses TRBV2 with TRBJ2-3, with a tentative D call TRBD1 (6 bases). CDR3: CASRQGTPSPDTQYF. The CDR3, as DNA: TGTGCCAGCAGGCAGGGGACCCCAAGCCCAGATACGCAGTATTTT.